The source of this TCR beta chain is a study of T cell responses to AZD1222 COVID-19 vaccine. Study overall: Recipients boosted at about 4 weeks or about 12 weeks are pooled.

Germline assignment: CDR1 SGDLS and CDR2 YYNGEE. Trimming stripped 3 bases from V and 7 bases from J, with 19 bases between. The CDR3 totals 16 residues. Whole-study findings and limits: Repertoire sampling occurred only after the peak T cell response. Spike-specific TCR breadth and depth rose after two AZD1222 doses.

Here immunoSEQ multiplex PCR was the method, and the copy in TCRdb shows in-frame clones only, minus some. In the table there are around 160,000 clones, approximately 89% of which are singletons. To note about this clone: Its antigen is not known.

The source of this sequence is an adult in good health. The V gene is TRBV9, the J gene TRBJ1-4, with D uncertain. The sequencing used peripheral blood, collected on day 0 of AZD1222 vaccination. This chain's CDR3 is CASSETLTGWGEKLFF. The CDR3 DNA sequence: TGTGCCAGCAGCGAGACTCTGACTGGTTGGGGTGAAAAACTGTTTTTT.